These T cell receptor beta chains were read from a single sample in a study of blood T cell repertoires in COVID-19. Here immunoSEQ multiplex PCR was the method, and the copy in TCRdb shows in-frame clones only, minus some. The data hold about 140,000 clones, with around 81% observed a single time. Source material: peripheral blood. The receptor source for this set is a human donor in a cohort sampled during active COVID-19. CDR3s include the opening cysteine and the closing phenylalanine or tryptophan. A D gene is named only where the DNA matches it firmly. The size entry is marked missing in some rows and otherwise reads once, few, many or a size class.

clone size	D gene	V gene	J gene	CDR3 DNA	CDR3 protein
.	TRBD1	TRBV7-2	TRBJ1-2	TGTGCCAGCAGCTTAGGGGGACAGGGACGTGGCTACACCTTC	CASSLGGQGRGYTF
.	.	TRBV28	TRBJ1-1	TGTGCCAGCAGTTTGGGTGGGGGGGTGAACACTGAAGCTTTCTTT	CASSLGGGVNTEAFF
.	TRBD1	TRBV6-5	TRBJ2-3	TGTGCCAGCAGACTCGGGACAGGGTGGACAGATACGCAGTATTTT	CASRLGTGWTDTQYF
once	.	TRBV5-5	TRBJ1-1	TGTGCCAGCAGCGTCCTGGACACCCAGGGGACTGAAGCTTTCTTT	CASSVLDTQGTEAFF
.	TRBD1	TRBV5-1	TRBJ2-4	TGCGCCAGCACCGCTGGGACAGGCCTAAACATTCAGTACTTC	CASTAGTGLNIQYF
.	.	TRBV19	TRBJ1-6	TGTGCCAGTAGTATAGATGGACGCCCGGGATCACCCCTCCACTTT	CASSIDGRPGSPLHF
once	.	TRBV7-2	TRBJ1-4	TGTGCCAGCAGCTTAGCGGGGGGGGTGCCTAATGAAAAACTGTTTTTT	CASSLAGGVPNEKLFF
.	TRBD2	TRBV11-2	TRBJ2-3	TGTGCCAGCAGCTCGGGGACTAGCGGGAGATGGGATACGCAGTATTTT	CASSSGTSGRWDTQYF
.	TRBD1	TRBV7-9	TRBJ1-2	TGTGCCAGCAGCCCTAGACAGGGGGGCTACTATGGCTACACCTTC	CASSPRQGGYYGYTF
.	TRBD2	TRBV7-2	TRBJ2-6	TGTGCCAGCAGCTTAGAACTAGCGGTACCCTCTGGGGCCAACGTCCTGACTTTC	CASSLELAVPSGANVLTF
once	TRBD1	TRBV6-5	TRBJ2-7	TGTGCCAGCAGGCGGACAGGTAGCTCCTACGAGCAGTACTTC	CASRRTGSSYEQYF
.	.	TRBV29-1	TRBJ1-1	TGCAGCGTTCGACATATGAACACTGAAGCTTTCTTT	CSVRHMNTEAFF
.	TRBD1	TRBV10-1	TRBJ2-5	TGCGCCAGGAGACAGGGGGATAATCTCGCAGAGACCCAGTACTTC	CARRQGDNLAETQYF
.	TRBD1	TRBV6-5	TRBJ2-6	TGTGCCAGCAGGACAGGGAATGGGGCCAACGTCCTGACTTTC	CASRTGNGANVLTF
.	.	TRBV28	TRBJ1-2	TGTGCCAGCAGTTTCTTCGCAGGGAACTATGGCTACACCTTC	CASSFFAGNYGYTF
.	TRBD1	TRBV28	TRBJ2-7	TGTGCCAGCAGCCTGGACAGGGTGTCTCAGCAGTACTTC	CASSLDRVSQQYF
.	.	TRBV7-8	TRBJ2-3	TGTGCCAGCAGATCCCTACTAGAAAGCACAGATACGCAGTATTTT	CASRSLLESTDTQYF
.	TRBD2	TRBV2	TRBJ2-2	TGTGCCAGCGTGCCAAGGACTAGCGCGAACACCGGGGAGCTGTTTTTT	CASVPRTSANTGELFF
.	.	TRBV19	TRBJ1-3	TGTGCCAGTATGGAGGTGGAGTACTCTGGAAACACCATATATTTT	CASMEVEYSGNTIYF
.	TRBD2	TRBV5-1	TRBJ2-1	TGCGCCAGCAGCCTTAGCGGGAGGGCCGCATACAATGAGCAGTTCTTC	CASSLSGRAAYNEQFF
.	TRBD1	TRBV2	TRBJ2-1	TGTGCCAGCAGTCCCGGGACAGGGGTCTTCGATGAGCAGTTCTTC	CASSPGTGVFDEQFF
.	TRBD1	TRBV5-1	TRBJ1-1	TGCGCCAGCAGCCCGAACCGGGACAGGGAAGCTTTCTTT	CASSPNRDREAFF
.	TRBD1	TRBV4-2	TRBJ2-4	TGTGCCAGCAGCCGACGGCAGGGACAGGGGAAAAACATTCAGTACTTC	CASSRRQGQGKNIQYF
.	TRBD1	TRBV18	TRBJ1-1	TGTGCCAGCTGGGGACAGCCGAACACTGAAGCTTTCTTT	CASWGQPNTEAFF
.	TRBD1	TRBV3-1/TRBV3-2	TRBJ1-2	TGTGCCAGCAGCCAAGATCCTAGCAGGGGGAAAGCTAATGGCTACACCTTC	CASSQDPSRGKANGYTF
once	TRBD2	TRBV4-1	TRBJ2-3	TGCGCCAGCAGCCATGGACTAGCGGGAGGGTTCACAGATACGCAGTATTTT	CASSHGLAGGFTDTQYF
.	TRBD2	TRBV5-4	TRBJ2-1	TGTGCCAGCAGCTCCAGGACTAGCGGGAGGGTCTACAATGAGCAGTTCTTC	CASSSRTSGRVYNEQFF